These 5 T cell receptor beta chains came from one sample sequenced in a study of early T cells in non-severe SARS-CoV-2 infection. In TCRdb, the 5' RACE reads were re-called with MiXCR into one record per CDR3 protein. The profile shows about 110,000 distinct CDR3 sequences, over 8.5% of them singletons. Sequenced: whole blood. These receptors came from an adult who was a healthcare worker with PCR-confirmed SARS-CoV-2 infection or an uninfected control (not recorded which).

The chain joins TRBV9 to TRBJ2-1, with TRBD2 matching over 11 bases. Per the germline V gene, CDR1 is SGDLS and CDR2 is YYNGEE. This CDR3 has 16 amino acids. V was clipped by 3 bases and J by 10 bases; unmatched bases: 12. The CDR3 DNA follows: TGTGCCAGCAGCGAAAAGGGCACTAGCGGGAGTGACGAGCAGTTCTTC. Protein product: CASSEKGTSGSDEQFF.

The chain combines TRBV27 with TRBJ2-7; a possible D gene is TRBD1 (5 bases). Germline CDR1 MNHEY, CDR2 SMNVEV (reference sequence). The CDR3 is 17 amino acids. Trimming left V 6 bases short and J 0 bases short, with 21 bases between. CDR3 region: CASRGEIGHHSSYEQYF. The CDR3 coding sequence is TGTGCCAGCAGAGGAGAAATCGGACACCACAGCTCCTACGAGCAGTACTTC.

This clonotype occurred many times. This rearrangement joins TRBV12-3 or TRBV12-4 to TRBJ2-5; weak D call: TRBD2 (6 bases). The V end lost 4 bases, the J end lost 1 base, and 19 bases lay between the germline ends. There are 17 residues in the CDR3. CDR3 in amino acids: CASSSHLAGPTQETQYF. Here the CDR3 DNA reads TGTGCCAGCAGTTCGCATTTGGCGGGACCTACCCAAGAGACCCAGTACTTC.

V is TRBV27 and J is TRBJ2-5; TRBD2 agrees at 8 bases. J was trimmed by 5 bases and V by 1 base; bases with no gene match: 6. The CDR3 has 15 residues. Germline-derived CDR1 and CDR2 are MNHEY and SMNVEV (reference sequence). CDR3 nucleotides: TGTGCCAGCAGTTTATACGGGACTAGTAGGGAGACCCAGTACTTC. The encoded protein is CASSLYGTSRETQYF.

At least ten counts were recorded for this clonotype. This chain links TRBV29-1 with TRBJ2-2, with 8 bases that match TRBD1. From germline, CDR1 is SQVTM and CDR2 ANQGSEA. This CDR3 comprises 15 residues. Trimming took 6 bases from V and 1 from J; bases not matched to a gene: 7. CDR3 sequence: CSVKSGTGNTGELFF. DNA for the CDR3: TGCAGCGTCAAGTCCGGGACAGGGAACACCGGGGAGCTGTTTTTT.